The source of this TCR beta chain is a study of esophageal squamous cell carcinoma under preoperative chemotherapy (dated by TCRdb to 2016 to 2019). Notes on the research overall: The study profiled TCR repertoires of both peripheral blood T cells and tumor-infiltrating lymphocytes. Repertoires from samples collected before paclitaxel-nedaplatin therapy were compared with repertoires from samples collected after the therapy. The effects of paclitaxel-nedaplatin chemotherapy on T-cell receptor repertoires in patients with esophageal squamous cell carcinoma were assessed. The cohort comprised a few patients with primary esophageal squamous cell carcinoma. General conclusions and limits of the study: The cohort was small, with only 5 or 6 patients with esophageal squamous cell carcinoma analyzed. A significant increase in TCR diversity was observed in peripheral T cells after chemotherapy, whereas no such increase was observed in tumor-infiltrating lymphocytes. Clonotype frequencies shifted immediately and substantially under paclitaxel-nedaplatin therapy, and abundant clones were more likely to contract than to amplify. Rather than arising solely from local clonal changes, post-treatment tumor-infiltrating lymphocytes appeared to come partly from peripheral T cells that migrated into the tumor.

Libraries were built with PCR. Sequencing was performed on a HiSeq X Ten. TCR repertoires were characterized by high-throughput sequencing. TCRdb trimmed the raw reads at Q25, called clones with MiXCR and kept productive beta chains. Rows are combined by CDR3 protein, so each entry shows the most common genes and DNA. This sample has about 18,000 distinct CDR3 sequences in its table, and 40% to 55% of those were observed once. The ten top clones hold 25% to 35% of the sample. This clonotype has just a few counts. Its antigen target is currently unknown. There are no base qualities to consult, and no much larger clone falls within one base. The CDR3 measures 14 amino acids from cysteine to phenylalanine. CDR3 DNA only is kept here, 42 bases in frame from base 1. The germline V gene yields SGHTA for CDR1 and FQGTGA for CDR2. Explained via the paper, the time point label denotes: after preoperative PTX-NDP chemotherapy. Before surgery, patients were given paclitaxel-nedaplatin as preoperative chemotherapy.

Collection of the sample occurred from a patient given preoperative chemotherapy. This receptor chain uses TRBV7-3 and TRBJ2-7, with TRBD2 as a weak D call on 6 bases. Judging by the DNA end, TRBJ2-1 fits better; the J call may be wrong. The receptor comes from a human donor with esophageal squamous cell carcinoma. The donor label of this sample is uncertain. In nucleotide form, the sequence is TGTGCCAGCAGCCCACGGGGGAACTCAAATGAGCAGTTCTTC. It translates to CASSPRGNSNEQFF.